This TCR beta chain was recorded in a study of T cell repertoires in cytomegalovirus infection (dated by TCRdb to between 2018 and 2020). Study-wide context: Recently identified HLA-C-restricted CMV epitopes, whose presentation resists viral immunomodulation, were targeted by peptide stimulations together with well-studied HLA-B-restricted epitopes. The HLA type of each donor mattered for the analysis, because public TCR beta signatures pointed to carriage of CMV infection along with the matching HLA type.

This clonotype was recorded at least ten times. Which antigen it targets is not known. Base-call qualities are not available, and no considerably larger clone is one nucleotide away. Including cysteine and phenylalanine, the CDR3 has 15 amino acids. Only the CDR3 DNA is retained, 45 bases long and in frame from the first base. Sequences SGHVS (CDR1) and FQNEAQ (CDR2) are obtained from the germline V gene. V drops 0 bases and J drops 3 bases, leaving 11 bases in between. The full study reports these points: In the ex vivo response, HLA-C-restricted CMV-specific TCR beta clonotypes were dominant, and in two of eight donors the single most frequent clonotype came from this HLA-C-restricted group. In both this cohort and an independent cohort of some 350 donors, the cumulative frequency of public TCR beta family members distinguished carriers of CMV infection plus the relevant HLA type.

Sequencing took place on an Illumina HiSeq 1500. Through fastp at Q25 and MiXCR, TCRdb rebuilt clones from the public reads, retaining in-frame beta chains. Identical CDR3 proteins give one entry, which carries the most common genes and DNA. The sample data list 830,000 or so distinct CDR3 sequences, and approximately 32% of these were observed just once. The top ten constitute around 11% of the sample. Reading the label with the study, this specimen's treatment or condition is: in vitro stimulation with specific CMV peptide epitopes to enrich CMV-specific T cells. Source: cultured CD8+ T cells from PBMCs, taken from culture after CMV antigen stimulation. The chain joins TRBV7-8 to TRBJ1-1, with TRBD1 perhaps the D gene, on 6 matching bases. The clonotype comes from a human donor in good health (CMV status not recorded). Some clones in this sample may be carry-over from other donors' samples. This receptor carries the CDR3 CASSLAPGEYTEAFF. DNA sequence: TGTGCCAGCAGCTTAGCCCCAGGGGAGTACACTGAAGCTTTCTTT.